This is a list of T cell receptor beta chains from one sample in a study of tumor-infiltrating lymphocytes in primary liver carcinoma. TCRdb fed the multiplex PCR reads into MiXCR, producing one record per CDR3 protein. Here the sample spans just over 30,000 distinct CDR3 sequences, about 71% being singletons. Sequencing was carried out using liver tumor tissue from sampling region 3. These receptors all come from a woman in her 30s with primary liver carcinoma and hepatitis B virus infection. CDR3s include the opening cysteine and the closing phenylalanine or tryptophan. The order of the fields is CDR3 protein, clone size, V gene. Only part of the rows carry a size: once, few, many, or a class if the clone is expanded.

cdr3_aa: CASSHRYEQSF
clone_size: NA
v_call: TRBV4-2

cdr3_aa: CASDLRSGDPFEQFF
clone_size: many
v_call: TRBV6-1

cdr3_aa: CASSLHPQGFYEQYF
clone_size: many
v_call: TRBV28

cdr3_aa: CASSPRQGTGANVRTF
clone_size: few
v_call: TRBV11-3

cdr3_aa: CASSHRTGTDMQYF
clone_size: many
v_call: TRBV11-3

cdr3_aa: CPSSLIQGAVTRELFF
clone_size: NA
v_call: TRBV6-2/TRBV6-3

cdr3_aa: CSVVHSVNTEAFF
clone_size: NA
v_call: TRBV29-1

cdr3_aa: CASCSGGGLEQYF
clone_size: NA
v_call: TRBV11-2

cdr3_aa: CASSSPVTNEQFF
clone_size: NA
v_call: TRBV11-2

cdr3_aa: CASSYYPTPGGIQYF
clone_size: NA
v_call: TRBV6-5

cdr3_aa: CASQGRPTGVVRGELSF
clone_size: NA
v_call: TRBV6-5

cdr3_aa: CASSELAGGFGSHNEQFF
clone_size: NA
v_call: TRBV6-1

cdr3_aa: CASNLLLAGGSSYNGQFF
clone_size: NA
v_call: TRBV11-2

cdr3_aa: CTARERLAGEQYF
clone_size: once
v_call: TRBV20-1

cdr3_aa: CASSVLARGPRSNTGELFF
clone_size: NA
v_call: TRBV4-3

cdr3_aa: CASSLESGYYEQYF
clone_size: NA
v_call: TRBV13

cdr3_aa: CTSSPGYGYTF
clone_size: many
v_call: TRBV11-2

cdr3_aa: CDSIQDREKLFF
clone_size: NA
v_call: TRBV4-2

cdr3_aa: CDSSLVVELAGEEQYF
clone_size: NA
v_call: TRBV11-2

cdr3_aa: CSASRVSGSRPDTQYF
clone_size: NA
v_call: TRBV29-1

cdr3_aa: CASRLETGGKDTQYF
clone_size: NA
v_call: TRBV11-2

cdr3_aa: CASSYKDSSSYGQCF
clone_size: NA
v_call: TRBV6-5

cdr3_aa: CTSSLGREGNIQYF
clone_size: NA
v_call: TRBV12-3/TRBV12-4

cdr3_aa: CGSSPRTEYTGELFF
clone_size: NA
v_call: TRBV6-5

cdr3_aa: CASSQNESQYF
clone_size: NA
v_call: TRBV11-2

cdr3_aa: CGSSLSPRVTGELLF
clone_size: NA
v_call: TRBV5-6

cdr3_aa: CASGQGTSYNSPLYF
clone_size: NA
v_call: TRBV28

cdr3_aa: CTSSLAGGTGELFF
clone_size: few
v_call: TRBV11-3

cdr3_aa: CASYNNHGGETQHF
clone_size: NA
v_call: TRBV6-1

cdr3_aa: CASSSSTGRRVNTEAFF
clone_size: many
v_call: TRBV6-5

cdr3_aa: CTWSVDRGSGYTF
clone_size: NA
v_call: TRBV30

cdr3_aa: CASNTRTGAAKETQYF
clone_size: NA
v_call: TRBV11-2

cdr3_aa: CASSLQTVFTGELFF
clone_size: NA
v_call: TRBV6-5

cdr3_aa: CVSCNPVASGSRTDTQYF
clone_size: NA
v_call: TRBV5-4

cdr3_aa: CVSSPETSGRSTDTQYF
clone_size: NA
v_call: TRBV28

cdr3_aa: CAVEASRLGIQETQYF
clone_size: NA
v_call: TRBV29-1

cdr3_aa: CVSSLLVAGGKSQHF
clone_size: NA
v_call: TRBV7-8

cdr3_aa: CTSSLGVNSYDEQFF
clone_size: once
v_call: TRBV11-2

cdr3_aa: CASSLLVPSYEQYF
clone_size: once
v_call: TRBV11-2

cdr3_aa: CAGSLDWVSLAGPYEQYF
clone_size: few
v_call: TRBV11-2

cdr3_aa: CASRYTWGSAEAFF
clone_size: NA
v_call: TRBV11-2